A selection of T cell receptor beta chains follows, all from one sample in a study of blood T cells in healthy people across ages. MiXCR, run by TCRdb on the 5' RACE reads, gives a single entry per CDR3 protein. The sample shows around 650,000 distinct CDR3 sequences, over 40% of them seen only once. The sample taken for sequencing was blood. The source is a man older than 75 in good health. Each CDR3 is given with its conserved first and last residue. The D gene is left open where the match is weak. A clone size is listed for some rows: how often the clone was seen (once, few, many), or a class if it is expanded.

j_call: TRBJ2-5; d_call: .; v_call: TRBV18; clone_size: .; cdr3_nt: TGTGCCAGCTCCCCCCTCAGAGCGGGTAACCAAGAGACCCAGTACTTC; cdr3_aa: CASSPLRAGNQETQYF
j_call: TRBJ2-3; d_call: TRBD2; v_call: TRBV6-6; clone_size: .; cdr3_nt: TGTGCCAGCAGCAGGACTAGCGGGGGGGCGGCGACAGATACGCAGTATTTT; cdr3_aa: CASSRTSGGAATDTQYF
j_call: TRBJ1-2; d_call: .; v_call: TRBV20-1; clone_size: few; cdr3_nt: TGCAGTGCTCCCCACCGACAGGTTAGGAAAGCTAACTATGGCTACACCTTC; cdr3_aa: CSAPHRQVRKANYGYTF
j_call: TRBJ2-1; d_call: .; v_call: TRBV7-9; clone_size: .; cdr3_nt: TGTGCCAGCAGCTTTGGCCCCCCCCACCAACGGGAAAATGAGCAGTTCTTC; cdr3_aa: CASSFGPPHQRENEQFF
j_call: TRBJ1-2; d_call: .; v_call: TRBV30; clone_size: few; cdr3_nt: TGTGCCCGGGGGTTCAGGGATGGCTACACCTTC; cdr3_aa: CARGFRDGYTF
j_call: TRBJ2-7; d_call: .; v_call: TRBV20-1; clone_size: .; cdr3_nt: TGCAGTGCCCCTGGGAGTTACAATGAGCAGTACTTC; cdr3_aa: CSAPGSYNEQYF
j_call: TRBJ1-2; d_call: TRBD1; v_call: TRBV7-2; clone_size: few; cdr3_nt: TGTGCCAGCAGCCGCCAGAGGGACAGGGTAGAGGGCGGCTACACCTTC; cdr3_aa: CASSRQRDRVEGGYTF
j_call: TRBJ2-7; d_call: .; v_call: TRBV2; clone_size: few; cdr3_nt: TGTGCCAGCAGTGACGACCATTCTGGCGAGCAGTACTTC; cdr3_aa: CASSDDHSGEQYF
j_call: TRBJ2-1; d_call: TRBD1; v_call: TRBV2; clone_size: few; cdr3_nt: TGTGCCAGCAGTGACCGTGGGGCAGGGGGCAACAATGAGCAGTTCTTC; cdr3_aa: CASSDRGAGGNNEQFF
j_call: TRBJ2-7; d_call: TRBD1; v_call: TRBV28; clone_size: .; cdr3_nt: TGTGCCAGCAGCGCCCATAGACAGGGTAGGCCCGAGCAGTACTTC; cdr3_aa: CASSAHRQGRPEQYF
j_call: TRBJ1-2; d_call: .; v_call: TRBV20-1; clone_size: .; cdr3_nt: TGCAGTGCCGACGGGGGGTCGGAAGGCTACACCTTC; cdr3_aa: CSADGGSEGYTF
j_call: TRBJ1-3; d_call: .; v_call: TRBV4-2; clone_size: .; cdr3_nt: TGTGCCAGCAGCCAAGGCAGTTTTCTCTCTGGAAACACCATATATTTT; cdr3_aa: CASSQGSFLSGNTIYF
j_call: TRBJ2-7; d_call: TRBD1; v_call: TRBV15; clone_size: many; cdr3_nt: TGTGCCACAAGCCGGGACAGATCCTACGAGCAGTACTTC; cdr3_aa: CATSRDRSYEQYF
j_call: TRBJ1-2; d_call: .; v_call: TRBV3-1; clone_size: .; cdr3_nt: TGTGCCAGCAGCCCCCCAGGAGTTTCCTATGGCTACACCTTC; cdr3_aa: CASSPPGVSYGYTF
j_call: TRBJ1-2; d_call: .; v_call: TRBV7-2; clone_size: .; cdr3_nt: TGTGCCAGCAGCTCGCCGGGCCTAGGACTCTATGGCTACACCTTC; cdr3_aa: CASSSPGLGLYGYTF
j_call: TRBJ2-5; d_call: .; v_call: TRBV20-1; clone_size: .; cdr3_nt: TGCGGTGCTAGTGCCGCGGGGGCTCGGGGGGAGACCCAGTACTTC; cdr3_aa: CGASAAGARGETQYF
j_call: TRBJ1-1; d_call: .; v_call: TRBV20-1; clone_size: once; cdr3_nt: TGCAGTGCTAGAGATGCAATTGGAGGGGGAAAGAGTGAAGCTTTCTTT; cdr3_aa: CSARDAIGGGKSEAFF
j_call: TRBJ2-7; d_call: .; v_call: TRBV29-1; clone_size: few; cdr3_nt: TGCAGCGTTCAAACCTTTGGGGAGCAGTACTTC; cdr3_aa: CSVQTFGEQYF
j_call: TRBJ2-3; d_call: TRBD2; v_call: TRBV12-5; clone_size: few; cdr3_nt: TGTGCTAGTGGCTCGTCGGGAGGGCTCGGAGATACGCAGTATTTT; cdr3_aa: CASGSSGGLGDTQYF
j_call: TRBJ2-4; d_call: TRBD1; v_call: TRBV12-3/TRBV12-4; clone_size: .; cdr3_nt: TGTGCCAGCGGGGAGACAGGGGGCGCTTCCAAAAGCATTCAGTACTTC; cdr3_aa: CASGETGGASKSIQYF
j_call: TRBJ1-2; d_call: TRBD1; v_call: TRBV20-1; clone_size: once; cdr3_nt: TGCAGTGCTAGAGACAGGGGGCGCACCTATGGCTACACCTTC; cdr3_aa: CSARDRGRTYGYTF
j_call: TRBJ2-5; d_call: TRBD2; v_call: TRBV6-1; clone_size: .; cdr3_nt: TGTGCCAGCAGACTGACTAGCGGGGGGTTCGGGGAGACCCAGTACTTC; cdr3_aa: CASRLTSGGFGETQYF
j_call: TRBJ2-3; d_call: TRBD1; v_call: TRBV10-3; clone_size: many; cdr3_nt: TGTGCCATCAGTCCGGGACAGGGGCTAAATACGCAGTATTTT; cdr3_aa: CAISPGQGLNTQYF
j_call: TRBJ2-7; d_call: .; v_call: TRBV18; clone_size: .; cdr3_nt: TGTGCCAGCTCACCATTAGGGTCCTACGAGCAGTACTTC; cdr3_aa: CASSPLGSYEQYF
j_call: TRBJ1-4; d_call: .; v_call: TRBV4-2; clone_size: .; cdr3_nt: TGTGCCAGCAGCCAAACCGGGACAAAGCTTGAAAAACTGTTTTTT; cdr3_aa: CASSQTGTKLEKLFF
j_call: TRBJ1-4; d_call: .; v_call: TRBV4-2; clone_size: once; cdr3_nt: TGTGCCAGCAGCCAAGACCCTCAGGGCGTAGGTGTAAAACTGTTTTTT; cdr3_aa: CASSQDPQGVGVKLFF
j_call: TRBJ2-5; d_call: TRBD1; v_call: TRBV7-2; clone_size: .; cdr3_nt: TGTGCCAGCAGCCCTGGGACAGGGGTGGTGGAGACCCAGTACTTC; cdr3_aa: CASSPGTGVVETQYF
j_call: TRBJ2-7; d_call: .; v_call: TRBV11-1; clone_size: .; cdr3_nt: TGTGCCAGCAGCCCCCAAATGGCCAGGAGCTCCTACGAGCAGTACTTC; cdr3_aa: CASSPQMARSSYEQYF
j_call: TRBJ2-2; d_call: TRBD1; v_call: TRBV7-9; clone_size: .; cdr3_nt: TGTGCCAGCAACGAACAGGGGTTAGGCACCGGGGAGCTGTTTTTT; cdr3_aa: CASNEQGLGTGELFF
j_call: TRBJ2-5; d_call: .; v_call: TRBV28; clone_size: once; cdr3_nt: TGTGCCAGCAGCCTCCGAAATGGGCGCATAAAGACCCAGTACTTC; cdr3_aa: CASSLRNGRIKTQYF
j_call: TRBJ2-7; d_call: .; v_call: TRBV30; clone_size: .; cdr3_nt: TGTGCCTGGAGTACCGGTTCAGGGTCTGACTACGAGCAGTACTTC; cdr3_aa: CAWSTGSGSDYEQYF
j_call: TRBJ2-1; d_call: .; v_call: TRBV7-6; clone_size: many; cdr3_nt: TGTGCCAGCAGTCAAGGACAGATCTCCTACAATGAGCAGTTCTTC; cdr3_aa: CASSQGQISYNEQFF
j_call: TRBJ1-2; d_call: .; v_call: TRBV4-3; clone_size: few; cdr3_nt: TGCGCCAGCAGCCAATACCGGGACACTGGCTACACCTTC; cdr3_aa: CASSQYRDTGYTF
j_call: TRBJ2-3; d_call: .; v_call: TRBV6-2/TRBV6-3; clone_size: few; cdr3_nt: TGTGCCAGCAGTGCCTCCGGGAGATCCTATACGCAGTATTTT; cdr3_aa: CASSASGRSYTQYF
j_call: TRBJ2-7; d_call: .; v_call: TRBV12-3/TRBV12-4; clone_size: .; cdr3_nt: TGTGCCAGCAGCGTAGACGGAGGCCTGGAGCAGTACTTC; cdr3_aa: CASSVDGGLEQYF
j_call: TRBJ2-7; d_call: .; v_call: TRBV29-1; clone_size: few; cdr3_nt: TGCAGCGTTGAACCGGGATCCTACAATGAGCAGTACTTC; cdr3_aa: CSVEPGSYNEQYF
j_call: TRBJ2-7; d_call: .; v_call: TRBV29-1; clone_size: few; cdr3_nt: TGCAGCGCGACAGATGGGCCGGACGAGCAGTACTTC; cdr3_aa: CSATDGPDEQYF
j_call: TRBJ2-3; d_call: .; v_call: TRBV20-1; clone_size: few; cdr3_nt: TGCAGTGGGTATTCTGCAGATACGCAGTATTTT; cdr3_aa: CSGYSADTQYF
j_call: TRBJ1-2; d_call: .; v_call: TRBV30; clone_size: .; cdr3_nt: TGTGCCTGGAGTGTACTTTGGCCGGCGTCCTATGGCTACACCTTC; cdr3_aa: CAWSVLWPASYGYTF
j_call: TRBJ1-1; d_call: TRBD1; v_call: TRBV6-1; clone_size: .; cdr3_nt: TGTGCCAGCAGTGCCTTAGGGGGCGGATTCACTGAAGCTTTCTTT; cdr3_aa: CASSALGGGFTEAFF
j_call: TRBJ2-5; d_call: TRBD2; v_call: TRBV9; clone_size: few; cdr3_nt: TGTGCCAGCAGCGTGCGGGGGCAAGAGACCCAGTACTTC; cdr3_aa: CASSVRGQETQYF
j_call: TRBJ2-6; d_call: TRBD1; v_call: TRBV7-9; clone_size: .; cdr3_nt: TGTGCCAGCAGCGCGGGACAGGGAAGGGCTTCTGGGGCCAACGTCCTGACTTTC; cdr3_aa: CASSAGQGRASGANVLTF